The 29 T cell receptor beta chains below come from one sample, sequenced in a study of T cell responses to AZD1222 COVID-19 vaccine. The assay was immunoSEQ multiplex PCR, and TCRdb's table has in-frame clones only and misses some. This table has 100,000 to 150,000 clones, 89% appearing once. Sequenced here: peripheral blood, sampled on day 0 of AZD1222 vaccination. These receptors were taken from an adult in good health.

The V gene is TRBV20-1, the J gene TRBJ1-1; D is uncertain. Per germline, CDR1 DFQATT and CDR2 SNEGSKA (reference sequence). V was shortened by 0 bases and J by 3 bases, with 2 bases between the two germline ends. This CDR3 comprises 11 residues. As DNA, the CDR3 is TGCAGTGCTAGAGAGCACACTGAAGCTTTCTTT. Protein: CSAREHTEAFF.

The chain combines TRBV19 with TRBJ1-5; D gene unclear. V was trimmed by 3 bases and J by 3 bases, leaving 9 bases between them. This CDR3 is 14 amino acids long. Germline V gene data show CDR1 as LNHDA and CDR2 as SQIVND (reference sequence). CDR3 in DNA: TGTGCCAGTAGTATCCGGGTCTCCAATCAGCCCCAGCATTTT. It yields the protein CASSIRVSNQPQHF.

The chain joins TRBV7-9 to TRBJ2-1; D ambiguous. CDR1 and CDR2 (germline): SEHNR, FQNEAQ (reference sequence). The ends were cut back, 4 bases at V and 2 bases at J, with 9 bases in the middle. This CDR3 has 14 amino acids. The CDR3 DNA reads as TGTGCCAGCAGCTCGAGTAATCCCTACAATGAGCAGTTCTTC. Its translation is CASSSSNPYNEQFF.

The chain combines TRBV5-1 with TRBJ2-3, with TRBD2 matching over 7 bases. There are 16 residues in the CDR3. The V segment lost 4 bases and the J segment 14 bases; nucleotides outside the gene matches: 22. Germline V gene sequence: CDR1 SGHRS, CDR2 YFSETQ. This CDR3 reads CASSPTSNEDLVQGYF. The CDR3 region has the DNA TGCGCCAGCAGCCCGACTAGCAATGAGGACCTCGTCCAGGGGTATTTT.

The chain links TRBV11-3 to TRBJ2-2, with D perhaps TRBD1 or TRBD2 (6 bases each). This CDR3 region has 14 residues. V shed 4 bases and J shed 4 bases, with 10 bases lying between them. The germline CDR1 and CDR2 sequences are SGHNT and YENEEA. CDR3 residues: CASSSPGATGELFF. CDR3 bases: TGTGCCAGCAGCTCTCCGGGGGCCACCGGGGAGCTGTTTTTT.

The gene calls are TRBV28 and TRBJ2-7; D gene ambiguous. Looked up from germline, CDR1 is MDHEN and CDR2 is SYDVKM. Trimming left V 8 bases short and J 3 bases short, with 5 bases between. This CDR3 spans 10 amino acids. The CDR3: CASGYYEQYF. In nucleotides, the CDR3 is TGTGCCAGCGGCTACTACGAGCAGTACTTC.

The chain employs TRBV6-6 and TRBJ2-7; tentatively, D is TRBD1 (6 bases). V lost 2 bases to trimming and J lost 3 bases, with 14 bases between them. This CDR3 has 15 residues. The V gene's germline CDR1 is MNHNY and CDR2 SVGAGI (reference sequence). CDR3 amino acids: CASSYPPQGIYEQYF. The CDR3 bases are TGTGCCAGCAGTTACCCCCCCCAGGGGATCTACGAGCAGTACTTC.

The gene calls are TRBV30 and TRBJ1-3; the match to TRBD1 covers 7 bases. Germline V gene lookup returns CDR1 GTSNPN and CDR2 SVGIG (reference sequence). V lost 2 bases to trimming and J lost 0 bases; unmatched junction nucleotides: 7. This CDR3 comprises 16 residues. DNA of the CDR3: TGTGCCTGGAGTACTGGGACAGTCAGCTCTGGAAACACCATATATTTT. As protein: CAWSTGTVSSGNTIYF.

The gene calls are TRBV19 and TRBJ1-1, with D possibly being TRBD1 (5 bases). V lost 5 bases and J lost 11, with 18 bases in between. CDR3 length: 13 amino acids. CDR1 is LNHDA and CDR2 is SQIVND in the germline V gene (reference sequence). Here the CDR3 reads CASSQDISSGAFF. As DNA, the CDR3 is TGTGCCAGTAGTCAGGACATATCGAGTGGGGCTTTCTTT.

The chain employs TRBV27 and TRBJ2-7, with 7 bases matching TRBD1. This CDR3 is built from 12 residues. Germline CDR1 reads MNHEY; CDR2 reads SMNVEV (reference sequence). CDR3 DNA: TGTTCGCAGAGGGGGCAGAACTACGAGCAGTACTTC. Encoded protein: CSQRGQNYEQYF.

This chain links TRBV4-1 with TRBJ2-3; 7 nucleotides agree with TRBD1. Germline CDR1 is MGHRA and CDR2 is YSYEKL. V was pared by 2 bases and J by 8 bases, with 16 bases of the junction left unmatched. This CDR3 comprises 17 residues. The CDR3 reads CASSQNRGALRSVTQYF. CDR3 bases: TGCGCCAGCAGCCAAAACAGGGGTGCCCTTCGTTCGGTTACGCAGTATTTT.

This sequence joins TRBV6-1 and TRBJ1-2; D is uncertain. Trimming took off 0 bases at V and 5 bases at J, with 10 bases between the two ends. This CDR3 has 14 residues. Germline values: CDR1 MNHNS, CDR2 SASEGT. The CDR3 reads CASSEAGGEYGYTF. The DNA for the CDR3 is TGTGCCAGCAGTGAAGCGGGCGGGGAATATGGCTACACCTTC.

The chain has TRBV3-1 (or the pseudogene TRBV3-2) and TRBJ1-1; D uncertain. The V gene lost 3 bases and the J gene lost 5 bases, with 7 bases spanning the gap. Per the germline V gene, CDR1 is LGHDT and CDR2 is YNNKEL (reference sequence). The CDR3 is 12 amino acids. The CDR3 DNA is TGTGCCAGCAGCCAGGGTGTAACTGAAGCTTTCTTT. Translated: CASSQGVTEAFF.

J is TRBJ2-5 and V is TRBV7-2, with a possible D match to TRBD2 (6 bases). This CDR3 has 13 residues. CDR1 SGHTA and CDR2 FQGNSA come from the germline V gene. V was shortened by 1 base and J by 4 bases, with 7 bases between the two germline ends. CDR3 sequence reads: CASSLGGVETQYF. The CDR3 DNA sequence: TGTGCCAGCAGCTTAGGGGGGGTAGAGACCCAGTACTTC.

The J gene is TRBJ1-6, the V gene TRBV6-5; D might be TRBD1 (6 bases). The CDR3 has 14 residues. CDR1 MNHEY and CDR2 SVGAGI come from the germline V gene. The V gene lost 7 bases and the J gene lost 8 bases, with 15 bases spanning the gap. The CDR3 spells CASTWGGAHSPLHF. The CDR3 DNA reads as TGTGCCAGCACGTGGGGGGGGGCTCATTCACCCCTCCACTTT.

The J gene is TRBJ2-3, the V gene TRBV19, with D possibly being TRBD2 (6 bases). V lost 7 bases and J 0 bases, leaving 14 bases between the germline ends. The CDR3 spans 15 residues. From germline, CDR1 is LNHDA and CDR2 SQIVND (reference sequence). CDR3 amino acids: CASTAGPASTDTQYF. In DNA, the CDR3 is TGTGCCAGTACGGCGGGACCGGCTAGCACAGATACGCAGTATTTT.

The chain uses TRBV30 and TRBJ1-2; no clear D. V lost 0 bases and J 3 bases, leaving 14 bases between the germline ends. The germline V gene encodes CDR1 GTSNPN and CDR2 SVGIG (reference sequence). The CDR3 contains 15 residues. CDR3 sequence reads: CAWSVLGNLDYGYTF. The CDR3 coding sequence is TGTGCCTGGAGTGTACTGGGGAACTTGGACTATGGCTACACCTTC.

V gene TRBV4-1 combines with J gene TRBJ1-6; D might be TRBD1 (5 bases). Trimming stripped 1 base from V and 8 bases from J, with 12 bases between. Germline V gene data show CDR1 as MGHRA and CDR2 as YSYEKL. The CDR3 sequence is 15 residues long. The CDR3 DNA is TGCGCCAGCAGCCAAGTTATAGGGACGGATTCACCCCTCCACTTT. Residues: CASSQVIGTDSPLHF.

J is TRBJ1-2 and V is TRBV6-5; D is undetermined. Germline V gene data show CDR1 as MNHEY and CDR2 as SVGAGI. Trimming stripped 6 bases from V and 6 bases from J, with 17 bases between. The CDR3 contains 14 residues. Here the CDR3 DNA reads TGTGCCAGCAGCAGCCGGAGGGCAGCCGATGGCTACACCTTC. Translation gives CASSSRRAADGYTF.

This chain connects TRBV6-5 to TRBJ1-1; 8 bases are a match to TRBD1. This CDR3 spans 13 amino acids. Germline CDR1 and CDR2: MNHEY and SVGAGI. J lost 7 bases, V lost 6 bases, and 7 bases had no gene match. Written as DNA, the CDR3 is TGTGCCAGCAGCTTCGGACAGGGCGGTGAAGCTTTCTTT. It yields the protein CASSFGQGGEAFF.

The chain carries TRBV7-9 and TRBJ2-3, with TRBD2 matching 7 bases. CDR3 length equals 19 residues. Looked up from germline, CDR1 is SEHNR and CDR2 is FQNEAQ (reference sequence). The V gene end was trimmed by 5 bases and the J gene end by 4 bases; junction bases not matched to a gene: 21. The CDR3 region is CASSPGVRTRGLGADTQYF. The CDR3 region has the DNA TGTGCCAGCAGCCCCGGTGTGAGGACTAGAGGGCTGGGCGCAGATACGCAGTATTTT. The variable domain in full, with the rest retrieved from reference TRBV7-9 and TRBJ2-3, is DTGVSQNPRHKITKRGQNVTFRCDPISEHNRLYWYRQTLGQGPEFLTYFQNEAQLEKSRLLSDRFSAERPKGSFSTLEIQRTEQGDSAMYLCASSPGVRTRGLGADTQYFGPGTRLTVL.

The chain has TRBV6-5 and TRBJ1-2; D perhaps matches TRBD1 (6 bases). Germline CDR1 reads MNHEY; CDR2 reads SVGAGI. There are 14 residues in the CDR3. V was clipped by 4 bases and J by 5 bases, with 14 bases between them. CDR3: CASSLRTEFYGYTF. The CDR3 DNA reads TGTGCCAGCAGTTTGAGGACAGAGTTTTATGGCTACACCTTC.

This clone has only one observation. The rearrangement uses TRBV10-3 and TRBJ2-7; the D is unclear. The CDR3 loop spans 14 amino acids. V gave up 7 bases and J gave up 0 bases, with 13 bases separating them. Per germline, CDR1 ENHRY and CDR2 SYGVKD. This chain's CDR3 is CAIKSALDSYEQYF. For the CDR3, the DNA is TGTGCCATCAAATCGGCGCTAGACTCCTACGAGCAGTACTTC.

The rearrangement uses TRBV29-1 and TRBJ1-1; the D gene is possibly TRBD1 (5 bases). This CDR3 has 12 residues. Trimming pared 8 bases from V and 0 bases from J, leaving 10 bases between. CDR1 and CDR2 (germline): SQVTM, ANQGSEA. Here the CDR3 reads CSSGTLNTEAFF. CDR3 sequence (DNA): TGCAGCTCTGGGACCCTGAACACTGAAGCTTTCTTT.

A remark on this clone: Other DNA sequences in the same sample also yield this CDR3. V and J are TRBV4-1 and TRBJ2-7; 8 bases agree with TRBD1. The CDR3 covers 14 residues. V shed 4 bases, J shed 3 bases, and the junction held 5 bases outside the gene matches. Germline CDR1 reads MGHRA; CDR2 reads YSYEKL. Here the CDR3 reads CASSPGQGGYEQYF. The CDR3 coding sequence is TGCGCCAGCAGCCCTGGACAGGGAGGCTACGAGCAGTACTTC.

The V and J genes are TRBV19 and TRBJ1-2, with TRBD1 identical over 7 bases. There are 15 residues in the CDR3. Per the germline V gene, CDR1 is LNHDA and CDR2 is SQIVND (reference sequence). The trim removed 4 bases at V and 0 bases at J, leaving 5 bases unmatched. CDR3: CASSTGQRANYGYTF. In DNA form, the CDR3 reads TGTGCCAGTAGTACGGGACAGAGAGCTAACTATGGCTACACCTTC. Using reference TRBV19 and TRBJ1-2 for the parts outside the CDR3, the full variable domain is DGGITQSPKYLFRKEGQNVTLSCEQNLNHDAMYWYRQDPGQGLRLIYYSQIVNDFQKGDIAEGYSVSREKKESFPLTVTSAQKNPTAFYLCASSTGQRANYGYTFGSGTRLTVV.

This rearrangement joins TRBV6-1 to TRBJ1-6; 11 nucleotides align to TRBD1. Germline trimming cut 3 bases from V and 10 bases from J; bases unmatched to any gene: 8. The CDR3 consists of 16 residues. In germline, CDR1 is MNHNS, CDR2 SASEGT. CDR3 sequence: CASSDSGQGGWSPLHF. For the CDR3, the DNA is TGTGCCAGCAGTGATTCGGGACAGGGGGGTTGGTCACCCCTCCACTTT.

The chain links TRBV2 to TRBJ1-6; D unclear. The CDR3 length is 11 residues. Germline V gene lookup returns CDR1 SNHLY and CDR2 FYNNEI. The V and J ends lost 7 bases and 11 bases respectively, with 9 bases between them. The CDR3 bases are TGTGCCAGCACGGTTTCGGCACCCCTCCACTTT. It encodes CASTVSAPLHF.

V usage is TRBV2 and J usage is TRBJ1-4; TRBD1 matches at 8 bases. V lost 2 bases to trimming and J lost 7 bases; unmatched junction nucleotides: 3. Germline V gene sequence: CDR1 SNHLY, CDR2 FYNNEI. The CDR3 covers 14 residues. CDR3 region: CASSERTGSEKLFF. CDR3 coding DNA: TGTGCCAGCAGTGAAAGGACAGGGAGTGAAAAACTGTTTTTT.